This is a list of T cell receptor beta chains from one sample in a study of cytomegalovirus exposure and HLA in healthy donors. TCRdb's copy holds only in-frame clones and misses some; the assay was immunoSEQ multiplex PCR. The sample carries around 53,000 clones, around 66% recorded once. Material for sequencing was PBMCs. These TCRs come from a man in his late teens or twenties in good health and CMV-seronegative. Both conserved end residues are part of each CDR3. The D gene is left open where the match is weak. Some rows mark clone size as missing; the rest say once, few, many or name a class of expanded clone.

D gene | J gene | V gene | CDR3 length | clone size | CDR3 protein | CDR3 DNA
- | TRBJ2-1 | TRBV4-3 | 15 | - | CASSQEEGGGDEQFF | TGCGCCAGCAGCCAAGAGGAGGGAGGTGGCGATGAGCAGTTCTTC
- | TRBJ1-1 | TRBV5-6 | 13 | - | CASSYNPGRGAFF | TGTGCCAGCAGCTACAATCCCGGGCGGGGAGCTTTCTTT
- | TRBJ2-7 | TRBV5-1 | 13 | - | CASSPDISYEQYF | TGCGCCAGCAGCCCGGACATCTCCTACGAGCAGTACTTC
- | TRBJ2-3 | TRBV5-1 | 15 | - | CASSLEAGSTDTQYF | TGCGCCAGCAGCTTGGAGGCAGGGAGCACAGATACGCAGTATTTT
TRBD1 | TRBJ2-5 | TRBV28 | 14 | once | CASSFWGQGETQYF | TGTGCCAGCAGTTTCTGGGGACAGGGCGAGACCCAGTACTTC
TRBD2 | TRBJ2-2 | TRBV7-2 | 15 | - | CASSMTSGSPGELFF | TGTGCCAGCAGCATGACTAGCGGGAGTCCCGGGGAGCTGTTTTTT
TRBD2 | TRBJ2-7 | TRBV5-4 | 18 | - | CASSGRTSGREGLYEQYF | TGTGCCAGCAGCGGAAGGACTAGCGGGAGAGAAGGGTTATACGAGCAGTACTTC
TRBD1 | TRBJ2-2 | TRBV4-3 | 16 | few | CASSQSDRGNTGELFF | TGCGCCAGCAGCCAATCGGACAGGGGAAACACCGGGGAGCTGTTTTTT
- | TRBJ1-1 | TRBV2 | 15 | once | CASSAFGGLNTEAFF | TGTGCCAGCAGTGCATTTGGGGGCCTGAACACTGAAGCTTTCTTT
TRBD2 | TRBJ2-7 | TRBV10-3 | 14 | - | CATSGLADSYEQYF | TGTGCCACCTCGGGACTAGCGGATTCCTACGAGCAGTACTTC
- | TRBJ2-7 | TRBV6-5 | 14 | - | CASSYLGGSYEQYF | TGTGCCAGCAGTTACTTAGGGGGCTCCTACGAGCAGTACTTC
- | TRBJ1-1 | TRBV5-1 | 15 | - | CASSSRDIKNTEAFF | TGCGCCAGCAGCAGCCGGGACATCAAGAACACTGAAGCTTTCTTT
- | TRBJ2-5 | TRBV6-5 | 15 | - | CASTQPGGLGETQYF | TGTGCCAGCACTCAACCGGGGGGCCTGGGCGAGACCCAGTACTTC
- | TRBJ1-1 | TRBV5-6 | 15 | few | CASSPRSTGVGEAFF | TGTGCCAGCAGCCCTAGATCGACAGGCGTGGGGGAAGCTTTCTTT
TRBD1 | TRBJ2-1 | TRBV7-8 | 17 | few | CASSSIWTGGAYNEQFF | TGTGCCAGCAGCTCTATCTGGACAGGGGGCGCGTACAATGAGCAGTTCTTC
TRBD1 | TRBJ1-3 | TRBV4-3 | 16 | once | CASSRDRGPSGNTIYF | TGCGCCAGCAGCCGCGACAGGGGCCCCTCTGGAAACACCATATATTTT
TRBD1 | TRBJ1-4 | TRBV30 | 13 | - | CACGDRANEKLFF | TGTGCCTGTGGGGACAGGGCCAATGAAAAACTGTTTTTT
TRBD2 | TRBJ2-4 | TRBV5-1 | 16 | - | CARRASGTWPKNIQYF | TGCGCCCGCCGGGCTAGCGGGACTTGGCCCAAAAACATTCAGTACTTC
- | TRBJ2-5 | TRBV6-1 | 14 | - | CASSLEWDSETQYF | TGTGCCAGCAGCCTCGAATGGGACTCCGAGACCCAGTACTTC
TRBD2 | TRBJ2-3 | TRBV4-2 | 17 | - | CASSRKASAGSTDTQYF | TGTGCCAGCAGCCGGAAGGCTTCAGCGGGAAGCACAGATACGCAGTATTTT
- | TRBJ2-5 | TRBV7-2 | 16 | - | CASSLEGGTDQETQYF | TGTGCCAGCAGCTTAGAGGGCGGGACAGATCAAGAGACCCAGTACTTC
- | TRBJ1-6 | TRBV5-1 | 14 | few | CASSFAGDNSPLHF | TGCGCCAGCAGCTTTGCCGGGGATAATTCACCCCTCCACTTT
- | TRBJ2-7 | TRBV10-2 | 15 | - | CASSDGLGAGYEQYF | TGCGCCAGCAGTGACGGGCTGGGGGCTGGATACGAGCAGTACTTC